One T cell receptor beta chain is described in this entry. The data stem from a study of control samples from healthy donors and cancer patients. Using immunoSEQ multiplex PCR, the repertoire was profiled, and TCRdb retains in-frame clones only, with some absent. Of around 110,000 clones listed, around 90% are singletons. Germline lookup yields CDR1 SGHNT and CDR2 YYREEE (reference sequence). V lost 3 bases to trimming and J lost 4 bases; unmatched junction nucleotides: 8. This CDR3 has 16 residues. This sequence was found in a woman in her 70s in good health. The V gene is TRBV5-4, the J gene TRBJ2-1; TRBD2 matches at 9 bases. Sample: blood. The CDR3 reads CASSYRSSGGYNEQFF. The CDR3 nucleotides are TGTGCCAGCAGCTATCGGTCCAGCGGGGGGTACAATGAGCAGTTCTTC.